Reported below is one T cell receptor (beta chain). Original processing notes: Reference gene primer amplification gave nucleated cell count estimates. Profiling relied on immunoSEQ multiplex PCR, and the TCRdb table lists in-frame clones only, not all of them. Clonal size and the V and J genes are those of that table, whereas D and trimming came from the DNA. The sample consists of about 180,000 clones, approximately 88% of them appearing once. The data belong to a study of blood T cell repertoires in COVID-19. On the study more broadly: The cDNA or gDNA used as material had been derived from T cells, B-cell-depleted T cells, or PBMCs.

Trimming removed 0 bases from V and 2 bases from J, with 22 bases in between. CDR3 length: 19 residues. Per germline, CDR1 SGHRS and CDR2 YFSETQ. This receptor was taken from a woman aged 40 to 55 with COVID-19, enrolled during active disease. The sample was peripheral blood. This sequence joins TRBV5-1 and TRBJ2-3, with D perhaps TRBD2 (6 bases). This chain's CDR3 is CASSLDSPSLGGLTDTQYF. Here the CDR3 DNA reads TGCGCCAGCAGCTTGGATTCGCCTTCCCTGGGGGGACTCACAGATACGCAGTATTTT.